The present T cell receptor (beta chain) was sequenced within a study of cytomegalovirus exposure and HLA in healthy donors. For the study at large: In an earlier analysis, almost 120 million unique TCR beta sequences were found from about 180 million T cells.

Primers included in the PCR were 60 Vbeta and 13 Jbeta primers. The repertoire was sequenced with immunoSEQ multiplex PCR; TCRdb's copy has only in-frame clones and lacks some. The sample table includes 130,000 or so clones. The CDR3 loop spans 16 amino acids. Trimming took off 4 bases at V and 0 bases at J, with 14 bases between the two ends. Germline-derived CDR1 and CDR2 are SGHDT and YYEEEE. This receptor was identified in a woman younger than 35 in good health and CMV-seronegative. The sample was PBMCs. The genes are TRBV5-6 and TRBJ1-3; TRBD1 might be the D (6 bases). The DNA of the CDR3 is TGTGCCAGCAGCCCCGGGGGGCGTATCTCTGGAAACACCATATATTTT. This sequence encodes CASSPGGRISGNTIYF.